This T cell receptor beta chain was sequenced during a study of blood T cell repertoires in COVID-19. About the study: Spain, Italy and the United States supplied samples that represented acute and convalescent COVID-19. The analysed material was cDNA or gDNA that came from T cells, B-cell-depleted T cells, or PBMCs.

Methods used by the authors: Nucleated cell counts were estimated from reference gene primer amplification. Only in-frame clones appear in the TCRdb table, and some are missing; sequencing was by immunoSEQ multiplex PCR. Clone size and V and J calls were adopted from that table, with D and trimming inferred from the DNA. This table has tens of thousands of clones, 75% to 90% appearing once. Material: peripheral blood. The source is a human donor in a cohort sampled during active COVID-19.

For the CDR3, the DNA is TGTGCCAGCAGTTACTCGGTAGCGGGAGTGCTGGAGACCCAGTACTTC. Amino acids: CASSYSVAGVLETQYF. V usage is TRBV6-6 and J usage is TRBJ2-5; 9 bases match TRBD2. The CDR3 has 16 residues. Germline V lookup: CDR1 MNHNY, CDR2 SVGAGI (reference sequence). V trimming: 0 bases; J trimming: 5 bases; junction bases outside the gene matches: 7.